One T cell receptor beta chain is described in this entry. This clonotype was picked up a small number of times. Its target antigen remains unknown. Per-nucleotide qualities are absent, and no much larger clonotype sits a single base away. In the paper's terms, the treatment or condition label means: roughly 10-day PBMC culture with coronavirus spike peptide pools or control peptides (ViraFEST assay). To expand antigen-specific T cells with peptide pools and then pick out the expanded clonotypes through TCR sequencing, the study relied on the ViraFEST assay. The positive SARS-CoV-2 PCR tests of the convalescent patients were dated from March to December 2020, before the Alpha, Beta and Delta variants emerged in the United States. Each well held under 2.5 million PBMCs cultured in IMDM containing about 5% human AB serum and approximately 9.8 IU/ml IL-2, with 9 to 10 ug/ml peptide pools added. Half of the culture medium was replaced with fresh IL-2-containing medium on days 3 and 7. After nine to eleven days of culture, CD4+ T cells were isolated by negative selection with the EasySep CD4+ T cell isolation kit. PBMCs were separated from whole blood using Ficoll-Paque Plus gradient centrifugation and then either used fresh or cryopreserved at -140C. In general, triplicate wells were set up for every culture condition.

From a lookup of the germline V gene (reference sequence), CDR1 and CDR2 are DFQATT and SNEGSKA. V has 4 bases trimmed and J has 4 bases trimmed; junction bases matching no gene number 8. The CDR3 has 14 amino acids, counting the end cysteine and phenylalanine. Here the CDR3 DNA is all that survives: 42 bases in frame from base 1. The data were taken from a study of vaccination and CD4 T cells after COVID-19 (dated by TCRdb to between 2021 and 2024). For the study in its entirety: Convalescent patients had a positive SARS-CoV-2 result on nasal swab PCR, and of these patients, some 10 had mild disease and one had severe disease. As controls, cultures received a CEFX viral epitope pool (the positive control), an HIV-1 Nef peptide pool (the negative control), or no peptide at all. Post-vaccine blood samples were obtained a median of around 74 days after the second vaccine dose, with a range of about 14 to 241 days. Post-COVID blood samples were collected from convalescent patients a median of approximately 93 days after diagnosis, with a range of roughly 30 to 170 days. Overlapping spike peptide pools from SARS-CoV-2 and from the common cold coronaviruses HCoV-NL63, HCoV-OC43 and HCoV-229E were used as culture stimuli. Two doses of either the Pfizer-BioNTech BNT162b2 vaccine (n=8) or the Moderna mRNA-1273 vaccine (n=2) were administered to participants. The spike-specific CD4+ TCR repertoire was compared before and after mRNA vaccination in 10 to 11 COVID-19 convalescent patients and 4 infection-naive healthy vaccine recipients. In the convalescent cohort there were six males and four females, among whom were two Hispanic individuals, seven Caucasians, two Asians and one multiracial person. Study-wide conclusions, independent of this receptor: Only a relatively small number of convalescent patients were included in the study, and early timepoints following natural infection were not analyzed. Although the median number of SARS-CoV-2-reactive clonotypes went up from 20 to 25 after infection to 35 to 40 after vaccination, the increase was not significant. Among the post-vaccine SARS-CoV-2-reactive clones in convalescent patients, a median 86.3% showed up only after vaccination, which suggests vaccine-specific priming. Of the vaccine-specific clones found in convalescent patients, nearly all (304 of 307) were mono-reactive for SARS-CoV-2 spike instead of being cross-reactive with common cold coronaviruses.

The method was PCR. DNA from cultured CD4+ T cells underwent TCR sequencing with the Oncomine TCR Beta short-read assay at the Johns Hopkins FTIC core. The QIAamp micro DNA kit was used to extract genomic DNA from the cultured CD4+ T cells. Oncomine TCR Beta libraries from cultured CD4+ T cells were pooled with unique dual indexes and sequenced on an Illumina iSeq 100. For the original study's pipeline: Non-productive sequences were filtered out, and CDR3s that did not start with C, did not end with F or W, or were shorter than 7 amino acids were discarded. Antigen-specific clonotypes were identified with the MANAFEST web application by comparing peptide-stimulated wells with reference and other culture wells. For a clone to be called positive, the clone needed an FDR below 0.05, an odds ratio above 5, and a productive frequency above 0.1% in at least two of three replicate wells. Clonotypes that were significantly expanded in both SARS-CoV-2 spike wells and at least one common cold coronavirus spike condition were defined as cross-reactive. Levenshtein distances (stringdist) and unrooted phylogenetic trees (ape) in R version 3.6.1 were used to assess CDR3 homology. TCRdb passed the public sequencing reads through fastp at Q25 and MiXCR, retaining productive beta sequences. Merged by CDR3 protein, the rows form single entries marked with the most common genes and DNA. The V and J calls here are based on TCRdb, not the publication. This sample lists about 20,000 distinct CDR3 sequences; around 50% were detected once. The biggest ten clones account for about 5.4% of the sample.

This clonotype was obtained from a human donor who had recovered from COVID-19. The rearrangement joined TRBV20-1 to TRBJ1-2; the junction holds 8 bases that match TRBD1. The sequencing input was CD4+ T cells from blood, cultured in vitro. The base sequence is TGCAGTGCTACAGACCAGGGGGCCGGCTATGGCTACACCTTC. This yields the protein CSATDQGAGYGYTF.